These 8 T cell receptor beta chains were all obtained from the same sample, sequenced in a study of blood T cells in healthy people across ages. Primed by a sample-barcoded 5' primer and a J-beta primer mix, a second PCR proceeded for about 6 to 11 cycles. One entry per CDR3 protein results from TCRdb running MiXCR on the 5' RACE reads. Of approximately 1.5 million distinct CDR3 sequences listed, about 32% were seen once; the top ten hold 10% to 12%. Sequencing used blood. These receptors all stem from a woman in her 30s in good health.

This rearrangement joins TRBV2 to TRBJ1-5, with D uncertain. The germline V and J ends were trimmed by 0 bases and 0 bases, with 12 bases remaining between them. Per germline, CDR1 SNHLY and CDR2 FYNNEI. The CDR3 has 17 residues. CDR3 nucleotide sequence: TGTGCCAGCAGTGAAGCGCGGGCCCCTAGTAGCAATCAGCCCCAGCATTTT. Encoded protein: CASSEARAPSSNQPQHF.

The V call is TRBV3-1, the J call TRBJ2-1; 7 bases agree with TRBD2. The germline CDR1 and CDR2 sequences are LGHDT and YNNKEL (reference sequence). V lost 0 bases and J lost 1; bases outside the gene matches: 6. The CDR3 runs 17 residues. The CDR3 loop is CASSQDITSESYNEQFF. The CDR3 DNA sequence: TGTGCCAGCAGCCAAGATATAACTAGCGAATCCTACAATGAGCAGTTCTTC.

This clonotype was counted between two and nine times. The V and J genes are TRBV27 and TRBJ1-1; perhaps TRBD1 as D (5 bases). V dropped 5 bases and J dropped 3 bases, with 13 bases sitting between them. This CDR3 region has 14 residues. Germline CDR1 MNHEY, CDR2 SMNVEV (reference sequence). The CDR3 DNA follows: TGTGCCAGCAGTCCCGGGACCCCCTACACTGAAGCTTTCTTT. Encoded protein: CASSPGTPYTEAFF.

The chain employs TRBV5-1 and TRBJ1-1, with TRBD1 matching 7 bases. CDR1 is SGHRS and CDR2 is YFSETQ in the germline V gene. This CDR3 spans 12 amino acids. Trimming cost V 6 bases and J 7 bases; bases outside gene matches: 6. The DNA for the CDR3 is TGCGCCAGCATGAGGGACAGCTATGAAGCTTTCTTT. Amino acids: CASMRDSYEAFF.

This clonotype showed up many times. The rearrangement links TRBV29-1 to TRBJ2-7; 8 bases line up with TRBD2. CDR3 length: 14 residues. V trimming: 4 bases; J trimming: 2 bases; junction bases outside the gene matches: 7. Germline assignment: CDR1 SQVTM and CDR2 ANQGSEA. CDR3 loop: CSVGSSGGPYEQYF. CDR3 bases: TGCAGCGTTGGGTCAAGCGGGGGCCCCTACGAGCAGTACTTC.

CDR3 sequence reads: CSARPRTSGRRGDTDTQYF. CDR3 nucleotide sequence: TGCAGTGCTAGACCCCGGACTAGCGGGAGACGAGGGGACACAGATACGCAGTATTTT. The genes are TRBV20-1 and TRBJ2-3; 13 bases are shared with TRBD2. V shed 2 bases and J 2 bases; nucleotides not matched to a gene: 13. Per germline, CDR1 DFQATT and CDR2 SNEGSKA (reference sequence). There are 19 residues in the CDR3.

This clonotype was counted at least ten times. The chain carries TRBV7-3 and TRBJ2-5, with D hard to call. This CDR3 has 12 residues. The V gene's germline CDR1 is SGHTA and CDR2 FQGTGA. Trimming pared 6 bases from V and 4 bases from J, leaving 9 bases between. The CDR3 region has the DNA TGTGCCAGCAGTCCCAACGGAGAGACCCAGTACTTC. Translation: CASSPNGETQYF.

This chain links TRBV5-1 with TRBJ1-2; 9 bases agree with TRBD1. The CDR3 has 15 amino acids. After removal of 3 bases from V and 4 bases from J, the junction contained 7 bases not matched to a gene. Germline V CDR1 and CDR2: SGHRS, YFSETQ. The CDR3 sequence is CASSSGQGSTYGYTF. CDR3 DNA sequence: TGCGCCAGCAGCTCTGGACAGGGGTCGACCTATGGCTACACCTTC.